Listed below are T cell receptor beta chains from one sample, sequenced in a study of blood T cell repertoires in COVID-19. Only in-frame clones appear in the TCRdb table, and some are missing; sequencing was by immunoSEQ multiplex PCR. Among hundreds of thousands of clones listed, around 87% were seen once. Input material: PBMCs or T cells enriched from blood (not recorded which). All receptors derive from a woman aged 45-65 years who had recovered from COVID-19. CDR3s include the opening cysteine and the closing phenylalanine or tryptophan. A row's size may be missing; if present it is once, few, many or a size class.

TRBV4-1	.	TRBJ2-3	CASSQGRLVGPDTQYF
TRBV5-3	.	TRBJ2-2	CARSSQGTGELFF
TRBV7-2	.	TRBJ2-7	CASSLEVSSYEQYF
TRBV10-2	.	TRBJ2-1	CAIKLQGANNEQFF
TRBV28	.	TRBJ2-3	CASRNSTTDTQYF
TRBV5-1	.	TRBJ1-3	CASSLGYNSGNTIYF
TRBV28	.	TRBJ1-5	CASSLPGLFEGKPQHF
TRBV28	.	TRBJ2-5	CASRNRGRGKETQYF
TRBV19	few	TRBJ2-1	CASKIGTSGYNEQFF
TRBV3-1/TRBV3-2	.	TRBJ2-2	CASSRPGLLMGELFF
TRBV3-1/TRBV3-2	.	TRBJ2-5	CASSQDSLAGVSETQYF
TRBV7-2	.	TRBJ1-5	CASSEYSYSNQPQHF
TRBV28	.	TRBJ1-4	CASRQQEKLFF
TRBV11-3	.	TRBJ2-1	CASSLDGEQFF
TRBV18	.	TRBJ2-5	CASSPFTVTGRETQYF
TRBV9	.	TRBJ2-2	CASSPQMASGTGELFF
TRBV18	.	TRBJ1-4	CASSTLTSTNEKLFF
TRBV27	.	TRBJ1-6	CASTSYHKSLKSPLHF
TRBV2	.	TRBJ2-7	CASSASTSFYEQYF
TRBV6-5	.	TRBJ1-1	CASSYSVRVTEAFF
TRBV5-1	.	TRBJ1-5	CASSLTGSQPQHF
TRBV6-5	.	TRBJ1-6	CASLAPGSSPLHF
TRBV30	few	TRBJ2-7	CAWSTTGGRTSLYEQYF
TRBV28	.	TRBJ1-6	CASSGPRQGGGSPLHF
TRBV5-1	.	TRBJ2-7	CASSLGLGNYEQYF
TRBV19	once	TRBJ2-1	CASSRAGSSYNEQFF
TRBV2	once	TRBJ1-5	CASSYRGQVHQPQHF
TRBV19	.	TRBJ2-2	CASSIVILAGSNTGELFF
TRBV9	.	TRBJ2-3	CASNGDRNTDTQYF
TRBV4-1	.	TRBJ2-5	CASSPPEWRGKQETQYF
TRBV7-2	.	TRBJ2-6	CASSLAGAHGANVLTF
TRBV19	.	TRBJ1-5	CASSRGGSGQPQHF
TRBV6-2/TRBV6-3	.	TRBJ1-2	CASSSPRVNYGYTF
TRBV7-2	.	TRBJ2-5	CASSQRFSGTAQYF
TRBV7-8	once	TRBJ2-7	CASSLLAFDEQYF
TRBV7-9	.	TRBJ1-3	CASSSIAGSSSSGNTIYF
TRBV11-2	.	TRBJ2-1	CASRSGGPQAVF
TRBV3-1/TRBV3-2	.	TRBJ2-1	CASSVPGTGVRNEQFF
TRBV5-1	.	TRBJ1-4	CASSQGGTNEKLFF
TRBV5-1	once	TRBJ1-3	CASSPLFNSGNTIYF
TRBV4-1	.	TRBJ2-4	CASSQVASGRHIQYF
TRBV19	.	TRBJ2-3	CASNPLASTDTQYF
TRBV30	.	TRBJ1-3	CAWSVSTGLSGNTIYF
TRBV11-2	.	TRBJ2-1	CASSSGTGVREQFF
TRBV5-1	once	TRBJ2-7	CASSWRDNYEQYF
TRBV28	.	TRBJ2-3	CASKLRGGTQYF
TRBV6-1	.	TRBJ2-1	CASSGLRGASYNEQFF
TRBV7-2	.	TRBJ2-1	CASSPTSGSMGNEQFF
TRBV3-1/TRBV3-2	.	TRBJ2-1	CASSQDFEQFF
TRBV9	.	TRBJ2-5	CASSVDPGNQETQYF
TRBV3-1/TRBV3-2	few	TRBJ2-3	CASSQLAEADTQYF
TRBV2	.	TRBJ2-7	CASSRLGTGAPGKYEQYF